These T cell receptor beta chains were read from a single sample in a study of Tregs in tolerant kidney transplant recipients. Only in-frame clones appear in the TCRdb table, and some are missing; sequencing was by immunoSEQ multiplex PCR. This table holds 35,000 to 55,000 clones, less than 95% found once. Sequencing input: Tregs from blood. These receptors all come from a human donor in good health. Both conserved end residues are part of each CDR3. The order of the fields is J gene, V gene, D gene, clone size, CDR3 DNA, CDR3 protein. The D gene is left open where the match is weak. Expanded clones are given a class, and other clones once, few, many or no size at all.

J gene: TRBJ2-3
V gene: TRBV4-1
D gene: .
clone size: .
CDR3 DNA: TGCGCCAGCAGCCAAGTCGCGGGGCTGGGGACAGATACGCAGTATTTT
CDR3 protein: CASSQVAGLGTDTQYF

J gene: TRBJ1-2
V gene: TRBV5-4
D gene: TRBD1
clone size: few
CDR3 DNA: TGTGCCAGCAGCTTGGCCCGGACAGGGGATGGCTACACCTTC
CDR3 protein: CASSLARTGDGYTF

J gene: TRBJ2-3
V gene: TRBV7-9
D gene: .
clone size: few
CDR3 DNA: TGTGCCAGCCACGTAGGGTTCACAGATACGCAGTATTTT
CDR3 protein: CASHVGFTDTQYF

J gene: TRBJ1-2
V gene: TRBV13
D gene: .
clone size: .
CDR3 DNA: TGTGCCAGCAGCCAACAGAACTATGGCTACACCTTC
CDR3 protein: CASSQQNYGYTF

J gene: TRBJ1-2
V gene: TRBV18
D gene: .
clone size: .
CDR3 DNA: TGTGCCAGCTCACCCGAGCCTCAGGGGCGGAATGGCTACACCTTC
CDR3 protein: CASSPEPQGRNGYTF

J gene: TRBJ1-3
V gene: TRBV10-3
D gene: .
clone size: few
CDR3 DNA: TGTGCCATCAGTGCGGCCTTAGACACCATATATTTT
CDR3 protein: CAISAALDTIYF

J gene: TRBJ2-5
V gene: TRBV20-1
D gene: .
clone size: .
CDR3 DNA: TGCAGTGCTCCCCCGGAGACCCAGTACTTC
CDR3 protein: CSAPPETQYF

J gene: TRBJ1-4
V gene: TRBV6-1
D gene: TRBD1
clone size: once
CDR3 DNA: TGTGCCAGCAGAGAACCGTCGACAGGGCGAACTAATGAAAAACTGTTTTTT
CDR3 protein: CASREPSTGRTNEKLFF

J gene: TRBJ1-3
V gene: TRBV7-6
D gene: TRBD1
clone size: .
CDR3 DNA: TGTGCCAGCAGCTTAGGTCTACAGGGGGCGATTTCTGGAAACACCATATATTTT
CDR3 protein: CASSLGLQGAISGNTIYF

J gene: TRBJ1-5
V gene: TRBV5-1
D gene: TRBD1
clone size: few
CDR3 DNA: TGCGCCAGCAGCTTGGGACAGGGGGATCAGCCCCAGCATTTT
CDR3 protein: CASSLGQGDQPQHF

J gene: TRBJ2-5
V gene: TRBV5-1
D gene: .
clone size: once
CDR3 DNA: TGCGCCAGCGAGCACCAGGGAGGGGGGGAGCAGTACTTC
CDR3 protein: CASEHQGGGEQYF

J gene: TRBJ2-7
V gene: TRBV2
D gene: .
clone size: once
CDR3 DNA: TGTGCCAGCAGTACAGGGCTCTACTACGAGCAGTACTTC
CDR3 protein: CASSTGLYYEQYF

J gene: TRBJ2-1
V gene: TRBV6-6
D gene: TRBD2
clone size: .
CDR3 DNA: TGTGCCAGCAGTTATAGCGGGTCTTACAATGAGCAGTTCTTC
CDR3 protein: CASSYSGSYNEQFF

J gene: TRBJ1-2
V gene: TRBV4-1
D gene: .
clone size: .
CDR3 DNA: TGCGCCAGCAGCCAAGACCGGAACTATGGCTACACCTTC
CDR3 protein: CASSQDRNYGYTF

J gene: TRBJ2-4
V gene: TRBV6-6
D gene: .
clone size: .
CDR3 DNA: TGTGCCAGCAGCAGACAGGGCGGGGGGTCCAAAAACATTCAGTACTTC
CDR3 protein: CASSRQGGGSKNIQYF

J gene: TRBJ2-1
V gene: TRBV18
D gene: TRBD1
clone size: .
CDR3 DNA: TGTGCCAGCTCACCCCCCGGGACAGGGGGAAAAGGGGAGCAGTTCTTC
CDR3 protein: CASSPPGTGGKGEQFF

J gene: TRBJ2-2
V gene: TRBV7-2
D gene: .
clone size: .
CDR3 DNA: TGTGCCAGCAGCTTGGGCGGGCTAGGCACCGGGGAGCTGTTTTTT
CDR3 protein: CASSLGGLGTGELFF

J gene: TRBJ2-7
V gene: TRBV29-1
D gene: .
clone size: .
CDR3 DNA: TGCAGCGCCGGCGAGACCTACGAGCAGTACTTC
CDR3 protein: CSAGETYEQYF

J gene: TRBJ1-1
V gene: TRBV18
D gene: .
clone size: .
CDR3 DNA: TGTGCCAGCTCACCACTACAGGGCCCTTACACTGAAGCTTTCTTT
CDR3 protein: CASSPLQGPYTEAFF

J gene: TRBJ2-3
V gene: TRBV5-6
D gene: .
clone size: once
CDR3 DNA: TGTGCCAGCAGCTTGGCCTACAAATATACGCAGTATTTT
CDR3 protein: CASSLAYKYTQYF

J gene: TRBJ2-3
V gene: TRBV10-3
D gene: .
clone size: .
CDR3 DNA: TGTGCCATCAGTGAAACCTTAGGGGCTAGCGATAATACGCAGTATTTT
CDR3 protein: CAISETLGASDNTQYF

J gene: TRBJ1-1
V gene: TRBV11-2
D gene: .
clone size: .
CDR3 DNA: TGTGCCAGCAGCTTAGTTCCAGGTCGAAACACTGAAGCTTTCTTT
CDR3 protein: CASSLVPGRNTEAFF

J gene: TRBJ2-3
V gene: TRBV5-1
D gene: TRBD2
clone size: .
CDR3 DNA: TGCGCCAGCAGCTTGGAGCGGGGCGGACATACCACAGATACGCAGTATTTT
CDR3 protein: CASSLERGGHTTDTQYF

J gene: TRBJ1-1
V gene: TRBV6-1
D gene: .
clone size: .
CDR3 DNA: TGTGCCCATTACTCGCTGGGGAACACTGAAGCTTTCTTT
CDR3 protein: CAHYSLGNTEAFF

J gene: TRBJ2-3
V gene: TRBV18
D gene: .
clone size: .
CDR3 DNA: TGTGCCAGCTCACCAGCAACAGATACGCAGTATTTT
CDR3 protein: CASSPATDTQYF

J gene: TRBJ2-1
V gene: TRBV5-6
D gene: .
clone size: .
CDR3 DNA: TGTGCCAGCAGCTACAGGGACTGGCGGAATGAGCAGTTCTTC
CDR3 protein: CASSYRDWRNEQFF

J gene: TRBJ2-5
V gene: TRBV4-2
D gene: TRBD2
clone size: .
CDR3 DNA: TGTGCCAGCAGCCAAGTTTTGAGCGGGAGGGTTGAGACCCAGTACTTC
CDR3 protein: CASSQVLSGRVETQYF

J gene: TRBJ1-5
V gene: TRBV6-1
D gene: .
clone size: .
CDR3 DNA: TGTGCCAGCAGTGGATACAGGGACAATCAGCCCCAGCATTTT
CDR3 protein: CASSGYRDNQPQHF

J gene: TRBJ2-1
V gene: TRBV7-6
D gene: TRBD2
clone size: .
CDR3 DNA: TGTGCCAGCAGCCTACTGGGACTAGCAGCTTACAATGAGCAGTTCTTC
CDR3 protein: CASSLLGLAAYNEQFF

J gene: TRBJ2-7
V gene: TRBV7-9
D gene: .
clone size: .
CDR3 DNA: TGTGCCAGCACCCGCGGGACAAGGGCCTCCTACGAGCAGTACTTC
CDR3 protein: CASTRGTRASYEQYF

J gene: TRBJ1-1
V gene: TRBV7-8
D gene: TRBD1
clone size: few
CDR3 DNA: TGTGCCAGCAGCAGACAGGGGGAGGTGAACACTGAAGCTTTCTTT
CDR3 protein: CASSRQGEVNTEAFF

J gene: TRBJ1-2
V gene: TRBV5-1
D gene: .
clone size: .
CDR3 DNA: TGCGCCAGCAGCCGCGGGACTGCCTATGGCTACACCTTC
CDR3 protein: CASSRGTAYGYTF

J gene: TRBJ1-1
V gene: TRBV30
D gene: .
clone size: .
CDR3 DNA: TGTGCCTGGAGTGTGATGGGGAACACTGAAGCTTTCTTT
CDR3 protein: CAWSVMGNTEAFF

J gene: TRBJ1-1
V gene: TRBV7-9
D gene: .
clone size: .
CDR3 DNA: TGTGCCAGCAGCTTAAACACTGAAGCTTTCTTT
CDR3 protein: CASSLNTEAFF